A single sample gave rise to the 14 T cell receptor beta chains below, sequenced in a study of T cell clonality in common variable immunodeficiency. Sequenced by immunoSEQ multiplex PCR; TCRdb stores in-frame clones only, minus some. The sample holds fewer than 70,000 clones, and no clone turns up only once. Sequenced input: peripheral blood mononuclear cells. The receptors here all came from a person aged 18 to 70 in good health.

This clone turned up a few times. Read sequence stops 3 residues before the CDR3 end, and the germline J gene provides the missing end. The chain recombines TRBV7-3 with TRBJ2-1; 9 bases are shared with TRBD2. Germline CDR1 reads SGHTA; CDR2 reads FQGTGA. The CDR3 has 16 residues. V lost 3 bases, J lost 2 bases, and 5 bases stayed unmatched. The CDR3 DNA, read in part, is TGTGCCAGCAGCTTGAGCGGGAGGCAACCCTACAATGAG. Its protein is CASSLSGRQPYNE. The full-length CDR3 reads as CASSLSGRQPYNEQFF.

Ten or more counts support this clone. The read ends 3 residues before the CDR3 terminus; that terminus is restored from the germline J gene. V gene TRBV4-2 combines with J gene TRBJ2-5; D perhaps matches TRBD2 (5 bases). Germline assignment: CDR1 LGHNA and CDR2 YNFKEQ. V gave up 1 base and J gave up 5 bases, with 8 bases separating them. This CDR3 spans 13 amino acids. This CDR3 is CASSQVSEETQYF. The CDR3 DNA, read in part, is TGTGCCAGCAGCCAAGTTAGCGAGGAGACC.

The sample holds many counts of this clone. The read stops 3 residues short of the end of the CDR3; the missing end is completed from the germline J gene. V and J are TRBV28 and TRBJ2-3, with a tentative D call TRBD1 (5 bases). The germline V and J ends were trimmed by 3 bases and 2 bases, with 9 bases remaining between them. Germline V gene data show CDR1 as MDHEN and CDR2 as SYDVKM. The CDR3 consists of 14 residues. The DNA read from the CDR3 is TGTGCCAGCAGTTTCCAGACAGCCACAGATACG. Its protein product is CASSFQTATDT. The entire CDR3 sequence reads CASSFQTATDTQYF. Full variable domain (remainder filled in from reference TRBV28 and TRBJ2-3): DVKVTQSSRYLVKRTGEKVFLECVQDMDHENMFWYRQDPGLGLRLIYFSYDVKMKEKGDIPEGYSVSREKKERFSLILESASTNQTSMYLCASSFQTATDTQYFGPGTRLTVL.

This clone was observed many times. The DNA ends 3 residues before the CDR3 does, and the rest of the CDR3 is filled in from the germline J gene. The chain combines TRBV12-3 or TRBV12-4 with TRBJ2-1; TRBD2 matches 11 bases. V lost 3 bases and J lost 4; bases outside the gene matches: 2. There are 15 residues in the CDR3. The CDR3 is CASSFSGRAYNEQFF. The sequenced part of the CDR3 DNA is TGTGCCAGCAGTTTTAGCGGGAGGGCATACAATGAG.

This clone was detected ten times or more. The read ends 3 residues before the CDR3 terminus; that terminus is restored from the germline J gene. The chain carries TRBV5-1 and TRBJ1-1; TRBD1 matches 8 bases. The CDR3 is 16 amino acids. V was clipped by 3 bases and J by 1 base; unmatched bases: 8. Germline lookup yields CDR1 SGHRS and CDR2 YFSETQ. CDR3 in amino acids: CASSSFPGTGNTEAFF. CDR3 DNA, as far as it was read: TGCGCCAGCAGCTCTTTCCCGGGGACAGGGAACACTGAA.

This clone has at least ten counts. The CDR3 goes on 3 residues after the read ends, and that part is filled in from the germline J gene. The genes are TRBV19 and TRBJ1-6, with a weak D call TRBD1 (6 bases). Germline loops: CDR1 LNHDA, CDR2 SQIVND (reference sequence). Trimming took off 7 bases at V and 4 bases at J, with 14 bases between the two ends. The CDR3 runs to 15 residues. The covered CDR3 bases are TGTGCCAGTAACTTCCGACAGGAGTATAATTCACCC. Protein sequence: CASNFRQEYNSP. The entire CDR3 is CASNFRQEYNSPLHF.

The sample holds many counts of this clone. The read terminates 3 residues ahead of where the CDR3 ends, so the germline J gene completes it. The gene calls are TRBV4-2 and TRBJ2-2; 15 bases map to TRBD2. Germline assignment: CDR1 LGHNA and CDR2 YNFKEQ. The CDR3 consists of 17 residues. The V gene end was trimmed by 4 bases and the J gene end by 5 bases; junction bases not matched to a gene: 5. The CDR3 DNA, read in part, is TGTGCCAGCAGCCCCGCGGGACTAGCGGGAGGTACCGGGGAG. Its protein product is CASSPAGLAGGTGE. The whole CDR3 sequence is CASSPAGLAGGTGELFF.

This clone occurred many times. The CDR3 is cut off 3 residues early in the read; its end comes from the germline J gene. Other DNA sequences within the sample encode an identical CDR3. The rearrangement links TRBV5-1 to TRBJ2-5; D is ambiguous. Germline-derived CDR1 and CDR2 are SGHRS and YFSETQ. CDR3 length: 13 residues. Trimming stripped 0 bases from V and 1 base from J, with 4 bases between. CDR3 DNA (partial): TGCGCCAGCAGCTTGGAGGGCCAAGAGACC. This translates into CASSLEGQET. The full CDR3 reads CASSLEGQETQYF.

Ten or more counts support this clone. The CDR3 goes on 3 residues after the read ends, and that part is filled in from the germline J gene. The V gene is TRBV9, the J gene TRBJ2-7; 8 bases agree with TRBD2. The V gene's germline CDR1 is SGDLS and CDR2 YYNGEE. This CDR3 has 19 residues. J lost 1 base, V lost 0 bases, and 15 bases had no gene match. The CDR3 spells CASSVGARSVAGQSYEQYF. CDR3 DNA (partial): TGTGCCAGCAGCGTAGGGGCACGGTCGGTAGCGGGACAATCCTACGAG.

This clone was recorded at least ten times. The read comes to an end 3 residues before the CDR3 does, leaving the germline J gene to fill in the end. V and J are TRBV2 and TRBJ1-4; TRBD1 matches 7 bases. V shed 5 bases and J 1 base; nucleotides not matched to a gene: 7. Germline V gene lookup returns CDR1 SNHLY and CDR2 FYNNEI. The CDR3 is made up of 16 amino acids. The DNA read from the CDR3 is TGTGCCAGCAGTAGCAAGGCAGGGGGAACTAATGAAAAA. Its protein product is CASSSKAGGTNEK. The whole CDR3 is CASSSKAGGTNEKLFF. Full variable domain (outside the CDR3, taken from reference TRBV2 and TRBJ1-4): EPEVTQTPSHQVTQMGQEVILRCVPISNHLYFYWYRQILGQKVEFLVSFYNNEISEKSEIFDDQFSVERPDGSNFTLKIRSTKLEDSAMYFCASSSKAGGTNEKLFFGSGTQLSVL.

This clone was recorded at least ten times. The CDR3 end is not reached by the read, which stops 3 residues before it; the germline J gene fills it in. The V and J genes are TRBV7-2 and TRBJ1-2; D is undetermined. CDR1 is SGHTA, CDR2 FQGNSA, per germline. This CDR3 region has 13 residues. V was cut by 2 bases and J by 4 bases, with 8 bases left in between. CDR3 sequence reads: CASSLSISYGYTF. The part of the CDR3 DNA that was read is TGTGCCAGCAGCTTAAGCATATCCTATGGC.

This clone was seen repeatedly, ten times or more. From the germline J gene comes the end of the CDR3, since the read stops 3 residues before it. The rearrangement uses TRBV6-2 or TRBV6-3 and TRBJ2-5; TRBD1 matches 7 bases. Germline-derived CDR1 and CDR2 are MNHEY and SVGEGT. With 6 bases clipped from V and 2 bases from J, the junction kept 3 bases outside the gene matches. The length of the CDR3 is 13 residues. The CDR3 protein is CASRQTGQETQYF. Partial CDR3 DNA: TGTGCCAGCAGACAGACAGGGCAAGAGACC.

This clone was seen ten or more times. The read terminates 3 residues ahead of where the CDR3 ends, so the germline J gene completes it. The chain has TRBV20-1 and TRBJ2-7, with a weak D call TRBD2 (6 bases). Germline V gives CDR1 DFQATT, CDR2 SNEGSKA (reference sequence). V lost 0 bases, J lost 3 bases, and 15 bases lay in between. This CDR3 contains 15 residues. The CDR3: CSARDLASESYEQYF. The covered CDR3 bases are TGCAGTGCTAGAGATCTAGCTAGCGAGAGCTACGAG.

Notes on this clone: Given a far larger clone just one base away, this is likely a sequencing read error. CDR3 sequence reads: CTSSQQGQPYEQYF. Incomplete CDR3 DNA: TGTACCAGCAGCCAACAGGGACAGCCCTACGAG. The chain is built from TRBV7-9 and TRBJ2-7, with 7 bases identical to TRBD1. The CDR3 extends 3 residues past the end of the read, so its final part is completed from the germline J gene. CDR1 is SEHNR, CDR2 FQNEAQ, per germline (reference sequence). CDR3 length equals 14 residues.